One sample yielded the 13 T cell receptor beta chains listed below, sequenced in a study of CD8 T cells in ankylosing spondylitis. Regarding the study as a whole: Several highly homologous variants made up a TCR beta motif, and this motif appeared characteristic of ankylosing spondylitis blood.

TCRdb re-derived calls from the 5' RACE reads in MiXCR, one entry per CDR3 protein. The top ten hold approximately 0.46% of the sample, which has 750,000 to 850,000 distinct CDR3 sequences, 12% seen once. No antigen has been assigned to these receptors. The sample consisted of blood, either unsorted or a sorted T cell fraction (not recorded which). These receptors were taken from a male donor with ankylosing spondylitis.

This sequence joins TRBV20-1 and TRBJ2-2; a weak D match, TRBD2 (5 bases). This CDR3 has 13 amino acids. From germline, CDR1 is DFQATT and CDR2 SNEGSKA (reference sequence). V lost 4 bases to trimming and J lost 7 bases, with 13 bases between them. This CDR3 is CSATDAGIGELFF. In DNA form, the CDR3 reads TGCAGTGCTACGGACGCGGGTATCGGGGAGCTGTTTTTT.

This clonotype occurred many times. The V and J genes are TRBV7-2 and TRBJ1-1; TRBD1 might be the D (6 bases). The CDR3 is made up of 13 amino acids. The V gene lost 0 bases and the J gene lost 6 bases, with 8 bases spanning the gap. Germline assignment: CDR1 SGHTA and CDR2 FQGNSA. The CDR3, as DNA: TGTGCCAGCAGCTTAGCATACAGGGCTGAAGCTTTCTTT. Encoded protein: CASSLAYRAEAFF.

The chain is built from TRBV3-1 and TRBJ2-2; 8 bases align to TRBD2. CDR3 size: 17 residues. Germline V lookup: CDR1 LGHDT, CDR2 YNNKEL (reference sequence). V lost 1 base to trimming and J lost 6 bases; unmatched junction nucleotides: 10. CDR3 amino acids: CASSQVGGPGGAGELFF. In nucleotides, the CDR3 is TGTGCCAGCAGCCAAGTAGGCGGGCCGGGGGGGGCCGGGGAGCTGTTTTTT.

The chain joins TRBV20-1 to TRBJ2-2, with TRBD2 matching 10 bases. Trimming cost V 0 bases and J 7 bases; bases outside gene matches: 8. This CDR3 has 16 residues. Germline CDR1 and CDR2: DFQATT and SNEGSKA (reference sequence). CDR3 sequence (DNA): TGCAGTGCTAGAGATGTTCGACTAGCGGGTTTCGGGGAGCTGTTTTTT. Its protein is CSARDVRLAGFGELFF.

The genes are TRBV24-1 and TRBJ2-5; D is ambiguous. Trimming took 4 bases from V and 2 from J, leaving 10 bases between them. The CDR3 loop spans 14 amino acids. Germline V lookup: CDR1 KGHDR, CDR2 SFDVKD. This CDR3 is CATSEVDGQETQYF. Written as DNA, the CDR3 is TGTGCCACCAGTGAGGTCGACGGGCAAGAGACCCAGTACTTC.

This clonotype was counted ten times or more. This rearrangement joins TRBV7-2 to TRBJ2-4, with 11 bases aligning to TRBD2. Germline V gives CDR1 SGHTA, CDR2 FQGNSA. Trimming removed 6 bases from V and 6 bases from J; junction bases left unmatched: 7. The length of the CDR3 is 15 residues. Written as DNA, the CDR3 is TGTGCCAGCAGTCCCGATAGCGGGGGGGGAAACATTCAGTACTTC. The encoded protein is CASSPDSGGGNIQYF.

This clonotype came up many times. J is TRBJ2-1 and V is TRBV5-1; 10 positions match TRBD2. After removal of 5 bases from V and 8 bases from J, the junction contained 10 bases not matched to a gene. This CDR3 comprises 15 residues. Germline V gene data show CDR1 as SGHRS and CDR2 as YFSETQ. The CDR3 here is CASSLLAGDFYEQFF. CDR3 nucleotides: TGCGCCAGCAGTCTTCTAGCGGGAGATTTCTATGAGCAGTTCTTC.

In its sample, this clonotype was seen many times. As DNA, the CDR3 is TGCAGCGTTCCGACAGGGGGAAGAGGCACTGAAGCTTTCTTT. Translated: CSVPTGGRGTEAFF. The chain is built from TRBV29-1 and TRBJ1-1; TRBD1 aligns across 9 bases. This CDR3 has 14 amino acids. Trimming removed 5 bases from V and 4 bases from J; junction bases left unmatched: 8. Germline CDR1 reads SQVTM; CDR2 reads ANQGSEA. Filled out from reference TRBV29-1 and TRBJ1-1, the complete variable domain reads SAVISQKPSRDICQRGTSLTIQCQVDSQVTMMFWYRQQPGQSLTLIATANQGSEATYESGFVIDKFPISRPNLTFSTLTVSNMSPEDSSIYLCSVPTGGRGTEAFFGQGTRLTVV.

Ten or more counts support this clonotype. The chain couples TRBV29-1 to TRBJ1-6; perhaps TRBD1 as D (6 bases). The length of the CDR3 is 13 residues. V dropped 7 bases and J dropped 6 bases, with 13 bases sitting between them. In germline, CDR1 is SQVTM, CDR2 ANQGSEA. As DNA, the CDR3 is TGCAGCGCAGGGGAGTATTTTAATTCACCCCTCCACTTT. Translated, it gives CSAGEYFNSPLHF.

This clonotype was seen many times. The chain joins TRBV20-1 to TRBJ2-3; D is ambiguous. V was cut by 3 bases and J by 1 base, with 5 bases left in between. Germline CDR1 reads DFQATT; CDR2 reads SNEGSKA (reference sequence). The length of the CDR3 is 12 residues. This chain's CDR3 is CSASGRTDTQYF. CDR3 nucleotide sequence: TGCAGTGCTAGCGGCCGCACAGATACGCAGTATTTT.

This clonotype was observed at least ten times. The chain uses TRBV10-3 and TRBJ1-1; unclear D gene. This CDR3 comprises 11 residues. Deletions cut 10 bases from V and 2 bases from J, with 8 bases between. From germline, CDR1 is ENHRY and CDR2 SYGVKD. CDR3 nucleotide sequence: TGTGCCACCGTCTTAAACACTGAAGCTTTCTTT. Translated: CATVLNTEAFF.

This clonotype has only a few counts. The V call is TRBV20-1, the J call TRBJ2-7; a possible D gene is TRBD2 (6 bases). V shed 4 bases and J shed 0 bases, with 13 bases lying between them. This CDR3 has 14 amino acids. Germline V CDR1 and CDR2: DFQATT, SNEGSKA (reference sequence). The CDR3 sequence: CSANSGKASYEQYF. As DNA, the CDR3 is TGCAGTGCTAATAGCGGAAAAGCCTCCTACGAGCAGTACTTC.

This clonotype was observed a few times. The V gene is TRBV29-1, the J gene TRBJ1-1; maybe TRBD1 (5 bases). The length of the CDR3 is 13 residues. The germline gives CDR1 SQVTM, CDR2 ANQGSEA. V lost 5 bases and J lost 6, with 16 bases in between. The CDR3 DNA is TGCAGCGTTTCGGAGGGGCTTCACGCTGAAGCTTTCTTT. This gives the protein CSVSEGLHAEAFF.